A selection of T cell receptor beta chains follows, all from one sample in a study of CD8 T cells in cerebrospinal fluid in Alzheimer's disease. TCRdb processed the 10x single-cell sequencing reads again and assigns one entry to each CDR3 protein, with no DNA. Its table lists around 1,400 distinct CDR3 sequences. Sequencing was performed on cerebrospinal fluid. All receptors derive from a human donor with mild cognitive impairment. CDR3s include the opening cysteine and the closing phenylalanine or tryptophan. Clone size is not always given. Where it is, it says once, few, many or a class for expanded clones.

clone_size: NA
cdr3_length: 17
j_call: TRBJ2-6
v_call: TRBV12-3/TRBV12-4
cdr3_aa: CASSSNSGTAGANVLTF

clone_size: NA
cdr3_length: 12
j_call: TRBJ1-5
v_call: TRBV20-1
cdr3_aa: CSVGQGNQPQHF

clone_size: medium-sized
cdr3_length: 13
j_call: TRBJ2-1
v_call: TRBV2
cdr3_aa: CASSERPLSEQFF

clone_size: large
cdr3_length: 14
j_call: TRBJ2-3
v_call: TRBV5-1
cdr3_aa: CASNPGQGTDTQYF

clone_size: medium-sized
cdr3_length: 15
j_call: TRBJ2-7
v_call: TRBV5-6
cdr3_aa: CASSLFRGAAYEQYF

clone_size: large
cdr3_length: 12
j_call: TRBJ2-1
v_call: TRBV2
cdr3_aa: CASNDERTEQFF

clone_size: medium-sized
cdr3_length: 14
j_call: TRBJ2-7
v_call: TRBV7-2
cdr3_aa: CASSPASLSNGQYF

clone_size: NA
cdr3_length: 14
j_call: TRBJ1-1
v_call: TRBV5-6
cdr3_aa: CASSWVGGKTEAFF

clone_size: NA
cdr3_length: 13
j_call: TRBJ2-7
v_call: TRBV5-8
cdr3_aa: CASSSWNGDEQYF

clone_size: NA
cdr3_length: 14
j_call: TRBJ2-2
v_call: TRBV18
cdr3_aa: CASLAAGRTGELFF

clone_size: NA
cdr3_length: 15
j_call: TRBJ2-1
v_call: TRBV11-2
cdr3_aa: CASSLMGSSYNEQFF

clone_size: NA
cdr3_length: 18
j_call: TRBJ2-3
v_call: TRBV10-3
cdr3_aa: CAISEPGLAGGAADTQYF

clone_size: medium-sized
cdr3_length: 16
j_call: TRBJ1-5
v_call: TRBV28
cdr3_aa: CASSLPGTPVNQPQHF

clone_size: medium-sized
cdr3_length: 16
j_call: TRBJ2-3
v_call: TRBV4-3
cdr3_aa: CASSQTSSGMGDTQYF

clone_size: NA
cdr3_length: 18
j_call: TRBJ2-7
v_call: TRBV5-6
cdr3_aa: CASSLVAAGGSSPYEQYF

clone_size: medium-sized
cdr3_length: 14
j_call: TRBJ2-7
v_call: TRBV4-1
cdr3_aa: CASSLSGQGGEQYF

clone_size: medium-sized
cdr3_length: 14
j_call: TRBJ2-5
v_call: TRBV12-3/TRBV12-4
cdr3_aa: CASSHRDRQETQYF

clone_size: medium-sized
cdr3_length: 12
j_call: TRBJ2-7
v_call: TRBV6-1
cdr3_aa: CASSVGYYEQYF

clone_size: NA
cdr3_length: 15
j_call: TRBJ2-7
v_call: TRBV12-3/TRBV12-4
cdr3_aa: CASSPSGRPPYEQYF

clone_size: medium-sized
cdr3_length: 12
j_call: TRBJ2-7
v_call: TRBV24-1
cdr3_aa: CATSAGTYEQYF

clone_size: NA
cdr3_length: 17
j_call: TRBJ2-3
v_call: TRBV12-1
cdr3_aa: CASSPWGTGGHTDTQYF

clone_size: large
cdr3_length: 14
j_call: TRBJ1-2
v_call: TRBV20-1
cdr3_aa: CSARPGTGAGGYTF

clone_size: NA
cdr3_length: 13
j_call: TRBJ1-2
v_call: TRBV27
cdr3_aa: CASTTAGRGGYTF

clone_size: NA
cdr3_length: 15
j_call: TRBJ2-2
v_call: TRBV5-1
cdr3_aa: CASSSTGQQTGELFF

clone_size: NA
cdr3_length: 13
j_call: TRBJ2-1
v_call: TRBV10-3
cdr3_aa: CAIRQDGYNEQFF

clone_size: large
cdr3_length: 15
j_call: TRBJ1-1
v_call: TRBV5-5
cdr3_aa: CASSPPGISNTEAFF

clone_size: medium-sized
cdr3_length: 17
j_call: TRBJ2-1
v_call: TRBV14
cdr3_aa: CASSQPRGGRAHWEQFF

clone_size: medium-sized
cdr3_length: 14
j_call: TRBJ1-5
v_call: TRBV18
cdr3_aa: CASSPQQGHQPQHF

clone_size: NA
cdr3_length: 13
j_call: TRBJ1-2
v_call: TRBV10-3
cdr3_aa: CAISDSLIDGYTF

clone_size: NA
cdr3_length: 13
j_call: TRBJ2-3
v_call: TRBV2
cdr3_aa: CASSSGGSRAQYF

clone_size: medium-sized
cdr3_length: 15
j_call: TRBJ2-1
v_call: TRBV7-2
cdr3_aa: CASSARDRVYNEQFF

clone_size: medium-sized
cdr3_length: 14
j_call: TRBJ2-7
v_call: TRBV27
cdr3_aa: CASSPGQGRYEQYF

clone_size: large
cdr3_length: 14
j_call: TRBJ1-4
v_call: TRBV3-1
cdr3_aa: CASSLRGPGEKLFF

clone_size: medium-sized
cdr3_length: 15
j_call: TRBJ2-4
v_call: TRBV6-5
cdr3_aa: CASSPRHLAKNIQYF

clone_size: NA
cdr3_length: 19
j_call: TRBJ2-7
v_call: TRBV29-1
cdr3_aa: CSVVLVEAGTIWDSYEQYF

clone_size: medium-sized
cdr3_length: 14
j_call: TRBJ1-1
v_call: TRBV3-1
cdr3_aa: CASSPVGANTEAFF

clone_size: medium-sized
cdr3_length: 16
j_call: TRBJ1-1
v_call: TRBV18
cdr3_aa: CASSPPGQSGGTEAFF

clone_size: medium-sized
cdr3_length: 13
j_call: TRBJ2-7
v_call: TRBV20-1
cdr3_aa: CSASLAGGYEQYF

clone_size: NA
cdr3_length: 17
j_call: TRBJ2-7
v_call: TRBV12-3/TRBV12-4
cdr3_aa: CASSFCQDWMEGYEQYF

clone_size: medium-sized
cdr3_length: 14
j_call: TRBJ2-3
v_call: TRBV20-1
cdr3_aa: CSVVRSDSTDTQYF

clone_size: NA
cdr3_length: 14
j_call: TRBJ1-6
v_call: TRBV20-1
cdr3_aa: CSAERQGRNSPLHF

clone_size: NA
cdr3_length: 14
j_call: TRBJ2-7
v_call: TRBV6-5
cdr3_aa: CASSYNRDSYEQYF

clone_size: NA
cdr3_length: 13
j_call: TRBJ1-4
v_call: TRBV2
cdr3_aa: CASTRGGYEKLFF